The 32 T cell receptor beta chains presented below share a single source sample, sequenced in a study of blood T cell repertoires in COVID-19. The method was immunoSEQ multiplex PCR; TCRdb's version includes in-frame clones alone and lacks a portion of them. The profile shows about 100,000 clones, roughly 79% of them singletons. Sequenced sample: peripheral blood. These receptors were taken from a human donor in a cohort sampled during active COVID-19.

The CDR3 coding sequence is TGTGCCAGCAGTCCCGCCGGGACAGGGGGCGGTAGGGCCAACGTCCTGACTTTC. This encodes CASSPAGTGGGRANVLTF. This sequence joins TRBV28 and TRBJ2-6; the match to TRBD1 covers 12 bases. Germline loops: CDR1 MDHEN, CDR2 SYDVKM. The CDR3 loop spans 18 amino acids. The ends lost 5 bases at V and 5 bases at J; junction bases unmatched: 10.

This clone was seen only a few times. The V gene is TRBV28, the J gene TRBJ2-5, with TRBD2 matching over 7 bases. With V trimmed by 5 bases and J by 0 bases, 9 bases remained unmatched. CDR1 and CDR2 (germline): MDHEN, SYDVKM. The CDR3 is 16 residues long. The CDR3 coding sequence is TGTGCCAGCAGTACCCAGAGCGGGGTGTACCAAGAGACCCAGTACTTC. Residues: CASSTQSGVYQETQYF.

The DNA of the CDR3 is TGTGCCAGCCGAAGGGACAGGGAGAGGAACACTGAAGCTTTCTTT. Translated, it gives CASRRDRERNTEAFF. The rearrangement joins TRBV6-5 to TRBJ1-1; 9 bases match TRBD1. Germline CDR1 reads MNHEY; CDR2 reads SVGAGI. The CDR3 contains 15 residues. V lost 8 bases, J lost 1 base, and 8 bases stayed unmatched.

This chain uses TRBV21-1 with TRBJ1-1. TRBV21-1 is tagged as a pseudogene. The CDR3 covers 16 residues. CDR3 nucleotides: TGTGCCAGCAGCAAGTCGACCCGAGGGTGGAACACTGAAGCTTTCTTT. Its translation: CASSKSTRGWNTEAFF.

The J gene is TRBJ2-2, the V gene TRBV4-2; 7 positions agree with TRBD1. The CDR3 loop spans 17 amino acids. Germline CDR1 LGHNA, CDR2 YNFKEQ. V trimming: 2 bases; J trimming: 0 bases; junction bases outside the gene matches: 6. CDR3 sequence: CASSQPGQAANTGELFF. The CDR3 DNA reads TGTGCCAGCAGCCAACCAGGACAGGCGGCGAACACCGGGGAGCTGTTTTTT.

This chain connects TRBV10-3 to TRBJ1-5, with 7 bases lining up with TRBD1. The V and J ends lost 4 bases and 4 bases, in that order; junction bases with no gene match: 10. CDR3 length equals 16 residues. Germline CDR1 and CDR2: ENHRY and SYGVKD. The CDR3 nucleotides are TGTGCCATCAGTGGGGGACAGTTCGGCGTAAATCAGCCCCAGCATTTT. Residues: CAISGGQFGVNQPQHF.

The chain uses TRBV5-1 and TRBJ2-2; D call uncertain. V was clipped by 5 bases and J by 6 bases, with 23 bases between them. The germline CDR1 and CDR2 sequences are SGHRS and YFSETQ. The CDR3 runs to 17 residues. CDR3 loop: CASSLGQRDLVAGELFF. The CDR3 nucleotides are TGCGCCAGCAGTCTTGGGCAGAGAGATTTGGTTGCCGGGGAGCTGTTTTTT.

The CDR3 region has the DNA TGTGCCAGCAGCCAACTAGGGACTAGCCCCCATACGCAGTATTTT. Amino acid sequence: CASSQLGTSPHTQYF. This sequence joins TRBV14 and TRBJ2-3, with 9 bases that match TRBD2. Looked up from germline, CDR1 is SGHDN and CDR2 is FVKESK. V shed 2 bases and J 7 bases; nucleotides not matched to a gene: 7. The CDR3 runs 15 residues.

A note on this clone: The germline gene is not matched at one end of the junction; a read error may be the cause. This sample includes further DNA sequences coding for the same CDR3. This chain links TRBV5-1 with TRBJ2-7, with 13 bases lining up with TRBD2. Germline CDR1 reads SGHRS; CDR2 reads YFSETQ. The CDR3 contains 16 residues. The CDR3 region is CASSLPGLAGAHEQYF. The DNA for the CDR3 is TGCGCCAGCAGCTTACCAGGACTAGCGGGGGCGCACGAGCAATACTTC.

The chain links TRBV19 to TRBJ1-5; D is ambiguous. The CDR3 has 15 residues. Trimming removed 5 bases from V and 0 bases from J, with 11 bases in between. The V gene's germline CDR1 is LNHDA and CDR2 SQIVND (reference sequence). CDR3 sequence: CASSGGLNSNQPQHF. The CDR3, as DNA: TGTGCCAGTAGTGGAGGACTCAATAGCAATCAGCCCCAGCATTTT.

V gene TRBV19 combines with J gene TRBJ2-1; 7 positions match TRBD2. Looked up from germline, CDR1 is LNHDA and CDR2 is SQIVND (reference sequence). The V and J ends lost 3 bases and 4 bases, in that order; junction bases with no gene match: 3. The CDR3 is 14 amino acids. The CDR3 region is CASSMREGYNEQFF. CDR3 coding DNA: TGTGCCAGTAGTATGAGGGAGGGGTACAATGAGCAGTTCTTC.

J is TRBJ2-7 and V is TRBV27; tentative D call: TRBD2 (6 bases). The CDR3 length is 16 residues. Germline V gene sequence: CDR1 MNHEY, CDR2 SMNVEV (reference sequence). Trimming took off 7 bases at V and 2 bases at J, with 21 bases between the two ends. The CDR3 region is CASTQMGVSGPYEQYF. The CDR3 bases are TGTGCCAGCACCCAAATGGGGGTTAGCGGCCCCTACGAGCAGTACTTC.

The J gene is TRBJ2-1, the V gene TRBV6-6, with a possible D match to TRBD2 (6 bases). The V gene lost 7 bases and the J gene lost 3 bases, with 13 bases spanning the gap. This CDR3 is built from 14 residues. The germline V gene has CDR1 MNHNY and CDR2 SVGAGI (reference sequence). This CDR3 reads CASKLAAYYNEQFF. The CDR3 bases are TGTGCCAGCAAATTAGCGGCTTACTACAATGAGCAGTTCTTC.

This clone occurred a few times. This chain joins TRBV2 and TRBJ2-2, with TRBD2 matching 15 bases. CDR1 and CDR2 from the germline V gene are SNHLY and FYNNEI. This CDR3 contains 16 residues. The trim removed 6 bases at V and 7 bases at J, leaving 6 bases unmatched. The CDR3 loop is CASRRGLAGGSGELFF. The CDR3 DNA is TGTGCCAGCAGACGAGGACTAGCGGGAGGGAGCGGGGAGCTGTTTTTT.

This clone was seen just once. CDR3 in amino acids: CASSWDSNSNQPQHF. CDR3 nucleotide sequence: TGTGCCAGCAGCTGGGACAGCAATAGCAATCAGCCCCAGCATTTT. The V call is TRBV7-2, the J call TRBJ1-5, with TRBD1 identical over 7 bases. Germline CDR1 SGHTA, CDR2 FQGNSA. The J segment lost 0 bases and the V segment lost 4 bases, leaving 3 bases of the junction unmatched. CDR3 length equals 15 residues.

The CDR3 DNA is TGTGCCAGCAGCTTCTCGGACAGTCCTGGAAACACCATATATTTT. Its protein product is CASSFSDSPGNTIYF. The rearrangement links TRBV11-2 to TRBJ1-3, with D tentatively TRBD1 (6 bases). V was cut by 3 bases and J by 2 bases, with 11 bases left in between. From germline, CDR1 is SGHAT and CDR2 FQNNGV. The CDR3 extends over 15 amino acids.

The gene calls are TRBV10-2 and TRBJ2-1; maybe TRBD1 (6 bases). V was trimmed by 11 bases and J by 8 bases, leaving 16 bases between them. From germline, CDR1 is WSHSY and CDR2 SAAADI. This CDR3 region has 12 residues. The CDR3 protein is CAVQGVHDEQFF. For the CDR3, the DNA is TGCGCCGTACAGGGAGTACACGATGAGCAGTTCTTC.

The V call is TRBV28, the J call TRBJ2-1; D is undetermined. The CDR3 extends over 12 amino acids. V was cut by 4 bases and J by 4 bases, with 5 bases left in between. In germline, CDR1 is MDHEN, CDR2 SYDVKM. Here the CDR3 reads CASSYTYNEQFF. Written as DNA, the CDR3 is TGTGCCAGCAGTTACACGTACAATGAGCAGTTCTTC.

This clone was detected a few times. The V gene is TRBV7-3, the J gene TRBJ2-3; TRBD2 aligns across 9 bases. Germline CDR1 is SGHTA and CDR2 is FQGTGA. The CDR3 contains 18 residues. Unmatched junction bases numbered 7, after V lost 0 bases and J lost 0 bases. Written as DNA, the CDR3 is TGTGCCAGCAGCTTAACCGCGGGAGGGGCGGGGAGCACAGATACGCAGTATTTT. As protein: CASSLTAGGAGSTDTQYF.

The V call is TRBV5-4, the J call TRBJ1-2; D possibly corresponds to TRBD1 (5 bases). With 0 bases removed from V and 4 bases from J, the gap between germline ends came to 10 bases. Germline CDR1 reads SGHNT; CDR2 reads YYREEE (reference sequence). CDR3 length equals 14 residues. CDR3 loop: CASSLAGLPYGYTF. The CDR3 DNA is TGTGCCAGCAGCTTGGCAGGGCTTCCCTATGGCTACACCTTC. Complete variable domain (other parts from reference TRBV5-4 and TRBJ1-2): ETGVTQSPTHLIKTRGQQVTLRCSSQSGHNTVSWYQQALGQGPQFIFQYYREEENGRGNFPPRFSGLQFPNYSSELNVNALELDDSALYLCASSLAGLPYGYTFGSGTRLTVV.

This chain joins TRBV3-1 (or the pseudogene TRBV3-2) and TRBJ2-2, with D perhaps TRBD1 (5 bases). The V end was cut by 2 bases, the J end by 6 bases, with 10 bases between. The CDR3 runs to 14 residues. Germline CDR1 and CDR2: LGHDT and YNNKEL (reference sequence). The CDR3 region is CASSQSQGPGELFF. The CDR3 bases are TGTGCCAGCAGCCAAAGCCAGGGCCCCGGGGAGCTGTTTTTT.

V usage is TRBV11-2 and J usage is TRBJ1-1; D gene ambiguous. V was cut by 2 bases and J by 7 bases, with 14 bases left in between. Germline V gives CDR1 SGHAT, CDR2 FQNNGV. This CDR3 has 14 amino acids. The CDR3 loop reads CASSLFLGNYEAFF. The CDR3 nucleotides are TGTGCCAGCAGCTTATTTCTTGGCAACTATGAAGCTTTCTTT. The full variable domain, completed using reference TRBV11-2 and TRBJ1-1, is EAGVAQSPRYKIIEKRQSVAFWCNPISGHATLYWYQQILGQGPKLLIQFQNNGVVDDSQLPKDRFSAERLKGVDSTLKIQPAKLEDSAVYLCASSLFLGNYEAFFGQGTRLTVV.

The rearrangement joins TRBV4-1 to TRBJ2-1; TRBD1 aligns across 9 bases. Germline V lookup: CDR1 MGHRA, CDR2 YSYEKL. V gave up 4 bases and J gave up 1 base; unmatched junction bases: 5. The CDR3 covers 16 residues. CDR3 amino acids: CASSPGQGFSYNEQFF. The CDR3 coding sequence is TGCGCCAGCAGCCCGGGACAGGGATTTTCCTACAATGAGCAGTTCTTC.

A few counts support this clone. The CDR3 here is CASSRTGAYEQYF. The CDR3 nucleotides are TGCGCCAGCAGCCGGACAGGGGCCTACGAGCAGTACTTC. The V and J genes are TRBV5-1 and TRBJ2-7; 9 bases map to TRBD1. The length of the CDR3 is 13 residues. Germline lookup yields CDR1 SGHRS and CDR2 YFSETQ. V shed 4 bases and J 2 bases; nucleotides not matched to a gene: 1.

The chain links TRBV7-8 to TRBJ1-5, with no clear D. The CDR3 runs to 13 residues. The V gene lost 5 bases and the J gene lost 1 base, with 6 bases spanning the gap. Germline V gene sequence: CDR1 SGHVS, CDR2 FQNEAQ. The CDR3: CASSPSSNQPQHF. Here the CDR3 DNA reads TGTGCCAGCAGCCCAAGCAGCAATCAGCCCCAGCATTTT.

This clone appeared once. V and J are TRBV6-5 and TRBJ1-3, with TRBD1 identical over 7 bases. The CDR3 consists of 14 residues. V gave up 6 bases and J gave up 8 bases; unmatched junction bases: 10. Germline assignment: CDR1 MNHEY and CDR2 SVGAGI. The CDR3 DNA follows: TGTGCCAGCAGCAATGACAGGGTTTCTGACACCATATATTTT. Amino acid sequence: CASSNDRVSDTIYF.

V and J are TRBV11-2 and TRBJ2-5, with TRBD2 matching over 8 bases. Losses at the gene ends were 5 bases for V and 3 bases for J; bases not matched to a gene: 11. CDR3 length equals 16 residues. The germline gives CDR1 SGHAT, CDR2 FQNNGV. CDR3 loop: CASSPTSGGLKETQYF. CDR3 nucleotides: TGTGCCAGCAGCCCAACTAGCGGAGGTTTGAAAGAGACCCAGTACTTC.

The DNA of the CDR3 is TGTGCCAGCAGCTTAGATTCGGGAAACACCATATATTTT. Translation gives CASSLDSGNTIYF. The gene calls are TRBV13 and TRBJ1-3; D gene uncertain. The CDR3 length is 13 residues. Deletions cut 1 base from V and 4 bases from J, with 5 bases between. Germline loops: CDR1 PRHDT, CDR2 FYEKMQ (reference sequence).

The V and J genes are TRBV5-4 and TRBJ2-5, with 9 bases lining up with TRBD1. The CDR3 covers 16 residues. Looked up from germline, CDR1 is SGHNT and CDR2 is YYREEE (reference sequence). The V and J ends lost 4 bases and 2 bases, in that order; junction bases with no gene match: 9. The CDR3 loop is CASSTPRGQGQETQYF. The CDR3 coding sequence is TGTGCCAGCAGCACGCCCCGAGGACAGGGGCAAGAGACCCAGTACTTC.

J is TRBJ1-1 and V is TRBV7-6; D possibly corresponds to TRBD1 (5 bases). Deletions cut 4 bases from V and 9 bases from J, with 15 bases between. CDR3 size: 13 residues. Looked up from germline, CDR1 is SGHVS and CDR2 is FNYEAQ. This CDR3 reads CASSSQTDPQAFF. The CDR3 DNA reads TGTGCCAGCAGCTCGCAGACAGACCCCCAAGCTTTCTTT.

The CDR3 coding sequence is TGTGCCAGCTCTTTGACAGGGGCGGCCACAGATACGCAGTATTTT. Amino acids: CASSLTGAATDTQYF. The chain joins TRBV18 to TRBJ2-3, with 8 bases lining up with TRBD1. Germline trimming cut 6 bases from V and 2 bases from J; bases unmatched to any gene: 7. The CDR3 totals 15 residues. The germline CDR1 and CDR2 sequences are KGHSH and LQKENI.

The chain is built from TRBV3-1 (or the pseudogene TRBV3-2) and TRBJ1-4, with TRBD1 as a possible D gene (6 bases). Trimming took off 4 bases at V and 5 bases at J, with 8 bases between the two ends. CDR1 is LGHDT and CDR2 is YNNKEL in the germline V gene (reference sequence). The CDR3 is made up of 13 amino acids. CDR3 coding DNA: TGTGCCAGCAGCCGGGACATAAATGAAAAACTGTTTTTT. This sequence encodes CASSRDINEKLFF.